Listed below are T cell receptor beta chains from one sample, sequenced in a study of blood T cell repertoires in COVID-19. Some clones are missing from TCRdb's copy, which holds only in-frame ones; the method was immunoSEQ multiplex PCR. The data show roughly 270,000 clones, with approximately 85% seen just once and about 8.6% held by the top ten. The sequenced material came from peripheral blood. All receptors come from a man aged 18 to 29 with active or convalescent COVID-19. The conserved cysteine and the conserved F or W are not part of the CDR3 here. The order of the fields is CDR3 length, clone size, V gene, CDR3 protein. Size tells how often a clone was seen (once, few, many) or the class of an expanded clone, and some rows leave it out.

14 | - | TRBV7-6 | ASSLEGGGVTDTQY
13 | - | TRBV24-1 | ATSEKDRGREKLF
14 | - | TRBV10-3 | AIRDRDRGANTEAF
12 | - | TRBV9 | ASSGQGANEKLF
13 | - | TRBV7-2 | ASSLELSSNQPQH
14 | - | TRBV4-2 | ASSLGTGDTNEKLF
13 | few | TRBV7-3 | ASSLTGGGNQPQH
14 | - | TRBV5-1 | ASSLALAGGYNEQF
12 | few | TRBV10-3 | AINRGQGDYGYT
12 | - | TRBV7-2 | ASSSRQGAYEQY
15 | - | TRBV5-6 | ASSLGTGGSGANVLT
14 | - | TRBV7-9 | ASSAGLAGGLDTQY
11 | - | TRBV3-1/TRBV3-2 | ASSLIGATEQY
11 | - | TRBV11-2 | ASSRQGRSPLH
10 | - | TRBV11-2 | ASSFRDTTIY
13 | - | TRBV11-1 | ASSQGLVGNTEAF
12 | - | TRBV6-5 | ASSRDRVSQPQH
13 | - | TRBV6-5 | ASSYSGQGLETQY
11 | - | TRBV5-6 | ASSLGQQETQY
11 | - | TRBV27 | ASSSTAYNEQF
12 | - | TRBV7-8 | ASSPERTGYEQY
14 | once | TRBV3-1/TRBV3-2 | ASSQGDRGTNTEAF
13 | - | TRBV4-1 | ASSHATGSGEEQY
10 | - | TRBV7-3 | ASSLSRDRVY
16 | - | TRBV6-4 | ASSDSFTVFLRGEKLF
10 | once | TRBV6-5 | ASTDTGGGYT
13 | - | TRBV6-6 | ASTNPTSGGYEQY
13 | - | TRBV9 | ASSVEWQVGYEQY
11 | - | TRBV5-1 | ASSLGQNQPQH
14 | few | TRBV18 | ASSPRLVRQGYGYT
13 | - | TRBV25-1 | ASQAHRVYTDTQY
13 | once | TRBV6-6 | ASSSTGPPNYGYT
14 | - | TRBV7-8 | ASSLRQTEVQETQY
13 | - | TRBV7-9 | ASSALGDANYGYT
12 | - | TRBV19 | ASTGRDSSYEQY